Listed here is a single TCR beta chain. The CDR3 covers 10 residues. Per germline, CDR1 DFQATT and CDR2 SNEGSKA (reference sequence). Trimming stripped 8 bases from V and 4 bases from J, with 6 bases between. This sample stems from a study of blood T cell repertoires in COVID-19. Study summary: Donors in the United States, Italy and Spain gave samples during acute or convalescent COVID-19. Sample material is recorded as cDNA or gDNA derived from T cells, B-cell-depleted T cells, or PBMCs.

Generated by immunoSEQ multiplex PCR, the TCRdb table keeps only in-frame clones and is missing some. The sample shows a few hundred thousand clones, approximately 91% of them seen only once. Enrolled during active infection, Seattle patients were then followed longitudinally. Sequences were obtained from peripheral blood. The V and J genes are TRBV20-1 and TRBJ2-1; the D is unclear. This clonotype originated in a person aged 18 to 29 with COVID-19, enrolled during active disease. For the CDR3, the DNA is TGCAGTTACCAGTACAATGAGCAGTTCTTC. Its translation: CSYQYNEQFF.